The rows below give T cell receptor beta chains drawn from one sample of a study of blood T cells in healthy people across ages. TCRdb called the 5' RACE reads again in MiXCR, with one record for every CDR3 protein. This sample carries about 650,000 distinct CDR3 sequences, about a third of them seen once, and the ten largest clones take approximately 15%. The material sequenced was blood. The receptor source for this set is an elderly woman in good health. CDR3s include the opening cysteine and the closing phenylalanine or tryptophan. The D gene is left open where the match is weak. Only some rows state a clone size, as once, few, many or a class for expanded clones.

clone_size,d_call,j_call,v_call,cdr3_aa,cdr3_nt
many,.,TRBJ2-1,TRBV11-2,CASSLDGQGYYEQFF,TGTGCCAGCAGCTTAGATGGCCAGGGGTATTATGAGCAGTTCTTC
.,.,TRBJ2-7,TRBV6-1,CASSVKQATYEQYF,TGTGCCAGCAGTGTCAAACAAGCCACCTACGAGCAGTACTTC
many,.,TRBJ1-6,TRBV10-3,CAISEGARSPLHF,TGTGCCATCAGTGAGGGGGCTCGGTCACCCCTCCACTTT
.,.,TRBJ1-5,TRBV6-1,CASSQEGVSNQPQHF,TGTGCCAGCAGTCAAGAGGGGGTTAGCAATCAGCCCCAGCATTTT
.,.,TRBJ2-1,TRBV7-9,CASSSPDSSYNGQFF,TGTGCCAGCAGCTCCCCGGATAGCTCCTACAATGGGCAGTTCTTC
.,.,TRBJ2-3,TRBV5-1,CASSFEGGAADTQYF,TGCGCCAGCAGCTTCGAAGGGGGGGCCGCAGATACGCAGTATTTT
many,TRBD2,TRBJ2-7,TRBV7-2,CASSLHREGAYEQYF,TGTGCCAGCAGCTTACATCGGGAGGGGGCCTACGAGCAGTACTTC
.,.,TRBJ2-5,TRBV7-2,CASSFNPGSETQYF,TGTGCCAGCAGCTTCAACCCCGGGTCAGAGACCCAGTACTTC
many,TRBD2,TRBJ2-5,TRBV19,CASKGLAGNQETQYF,TGTGCCAGTAAGGGACTAGCGGGGAACCAAGAGACCCAGTACTTC
many,.,TRBJ2-3,TRBV5-6,CASSPLRTAITDTQYF,TGTGCCAGCAGCCCACTCCGGACGGCCATCACAGATACGCAGTATTTT
few,.,TRBJ2-3,TRBV7-2,CASSRDRFSTDTQYF,TGTGCCAGCAGCCGTGACAGGTTTTCCACAGATACGCAGTATTTT
many,.,TRBJ2-3,TRBV5-1,CASSRGDSQRADTQYF,TGCGCCAGCAGCAGGGGGGACAGCCAGAGGGCAGATACGCAGTATTTT
few,.,TRBJ2-3,TRBV5-4,CAIRLGTGDTQYF,TGTGCCATCAGGTTGGGGACGGGGGATACGCAGTATTTT
.,.,TRBJ2-5,TRBV5-4,CASSTTRRETQYF,TGTGCCAGCAGCACGACTAGAAGAGAGACCCAGTACTTC
few,.,TRBJ1-5,TRBV15,CATSDTGGQPQHF,TGTGCCACCAGCGATACGGGAGGTCAGCCCCAGCATTTT
many,.,TRBJ2-5,TRBV4-2,CASSQVEGRGGSDGTQYF,TGTGCCAGCAGCCAAGTTGAAGGGAGAGGTGGCTCCGACGGGACCCAGTACTTC
.,.,TRBJ2-5,TRBV27,CAGSLSTPQGQETQYF,TGTGCCGGCAGTTTATCGACGCCACAGGGCCAAGAGACCCAGTACTTC
.,TRBD1,TRBJ2-1,TRBV5-1,CASSLPPGGRGNEQFF,TGCGCCAGCAGCTTGCCCCCAGGGGGCAGAGGAAATGAGCAGTTCTTC
.,.,TRBJ1-5,TRBV5-1,CASSLGRRQGHLSNQPQHF,TGCGCCAGCAGCTTGGGGCGGCGGCAGGGGCATCTGAGCAATCAGCCCCAGCATTTT
few,.,TRBJ1-1,TRBV5-1,CASSLGRREGMNTEAFF,TGCGCCAGCAGCTTGGGTCGACGAGAGGGAATGAACACTGAAGCTTTCTTT
.,TRBD1,TRBJ2-1,TRBV6-1,CASSVQTGGQETQFF,TGTGCCAGCAGTGTCCAGACAGGGGGCCAAGAGACCCAGTTCTTC
few,.,TRBJ2-5,TRBV7-3,CASSRDSKETQYF,TGTGCCAGCAGCCGCGACAGTAAAGAGACCCAGTACTTC
many,.,TRBJ2-5,TRBV6-2/TRBV6-3,CAVSGGQETQYF,TGTGCCGTATCAGGAGGCCAAGAGACCCAGTACTTC
.,.,TRBJ2-3,TRBV7-2,CASSPQAGLSTDTQYF,TGTGCCAGCAGTCCTCAGGCGGGGTTAAGCACAGATACGCAGTATTTT
few,TRBD1,TRBJ1-6,TRBV4-3,CASSQDLGQVNHSPLHF,TGCGCCAGCAGCCAAGACCTAGGACAGGTGAACCATTCACCCCTCCACTTT
many,.,TRBJ1-2,TRBV20-1,CSGAGEGVMPVDYGYTF,TGCAGTGGGGCGGGTGAGGGGGTAATGCCCGTGGACTATGGCTACACCTTC
.,.,TRBJ1-2,TRBV10-3,CAISEERCGYTF,TGTGCCATCAGTGAGGAGAGGTGCGGCTACACCTTC
many,TRBD1,TRBJ2-1,TRBV10-3,CATNEPGQYNEQFF,TGTGCCACGAACGAACCGGGACAGTACAATGAGCAGTTCTTC
many,.,TRBJ2-7,TRBV20-1,CSARVVGLSYEQYF,TGCAGTGCTAGAGTGGTGGGGCTTTCCTACGAGCAGTACTTC
many,.,TRBJ1-2,TRBV4-1,CASSEALSEGWGYTF,TGCGCCAGCAGCGAAGCTCTTTCTGAGGGCTGGGGCTACACCTTC
many,.,TRBJ1-2,TRBV6-2/TRBV6-3,CASSYVPRPSGGYTF,TGTGCCAGCAGTTACGTCCCCCGGCCAAGCGGAGGCTACACCTTC
many,.,TRBJ1-2,TRBV4-3,CASSPRSSSYGYTF,TGCGCCAGCAGCCCTCGAAGCTCAAGTTATGGCTACACCTTC
.,.,TRBJ2-5,TRBV29-1,CSLGGGIGETQYF,TGCAGCCTTGGAGGGGGAATTGGGGAGACCCAGTACTTC
.,.,TRBJ2-1,TRBV27,CAASSQPTPHNEQFF,TGTGCCGCTAGTTCTCAACCCACTCCACACAATGAGCAGTTCTTC
.,TRBD1,TRBJ2-3,TRBV25-1,CASGQGRDTQYF,TGTGCCAGCGGACAGGGGAGAGATACGCAGTATTTT
many,.,TRBJ2-1,TRBV24-1,CATSPSGSYFEQFF,TGTGCCACCAGTCCTTCAGGGTCCTACTTTGAGCAGTTCTTC
many,.,TRBJ2-5,TRBV15,CATSRDDAGASLYQETQYF,TGTGCCACCAGCAGAGATGATGCAGGGGCGTCATTGTACCAAGAGACCCAGTACTTC
many,.,TRBJ2-3,TRBV4-3,CASKTGLHTDTQYF,TGCGCCAGCAAAACGGGGCTTCATACAGATACGCAGTATTTT
few,TRBD1,TRBJ2-5,TRBV27,CASRRTGGGYNEQYF,TGTGCCAGCAGGAGGACAGGGGGCGGCTACAATGAGCAGTACTTC
.,.,TRBJ1-6,TRBV5-4,CASSPREANSPLHF,TGTGCCAGCAGCCCTCGGGAGGCAAATTCACCCCTCCACTTT
many,.,TRBJ2-1,TRBV28,CASFPGLSSYNEQFF,TGTGCCAGCTTCCCCGGGTTGAGCTCCTACAATGAGCAGTTCTTC
.,.,TRBJ1-5,TRBV4-3,CASSQDESGRQPQHF,TGCGCCAGCAGCCAAGATGAGAGCGGACGACAGCCCCAGCATTTT
.,TRBD1,TRBJ2-2,TRBV2,CASRTGLNTGELFF,TGTGCCAGCAGGACAGGGTTAAACACCGGGGAGCTGTTTTTT
many,TRBD2,TRBJ2-5,TRBV10-3,CAISERTSGGLETQYF,TGTGCCATCAGTGAGCGGACTAGCGGGGGGCTAGAGACCCAGTACTTC
few,.,TRBJ2-7,TRBV10-3,CAISELSTGISYNEQYF,TGTGCCATCAGTGAACTTTCTACAGGGATTTCCTACAATGAGCAGTACTTC
.,TRBD1,TRBJ1-5,TRBV19,CASSSTGTAYSNQPQHF,TGTGCCAGTAGTAGCACAGGGACAGCTTATAGCAATCAGCCCCAGCATTTT
many,.,TRBJ2-4,TRBV11-2,CASSSGKGSRIQYF,TGTGCCAGCAGCTCGGGGAAGGGGTCTCGCATTCAGTACTTC
.,.,TRBJ2-3,TRBV19,CASSIGAGDTQYF,TGTGCCAGTAGTATAGGGGCCGGGGATACGCAGTATTTT
many,TRBD2,TRBJ2-4,TRBV2,CASSGQGLAGANIQYF,TGTGCCAGCAGTGGCCAGGGACTAGCGGGGGCAAACATTCAGTACTTC
.,TRBD1,TRBJ1-1,TRBV7-9,CASADRALAFF,TGTGCCAGCGCCGACAGGGCACTCGCTTTCTTT
many,.,TRBJ2-1,TRBV5-1,CASTPGQSSYNEQFF,TGCGCCAGCACCCCTGGACAGAGCTCCTACAATGAGCAGTTCTTC
few,.,TRBJ2-3,TRBV11-2,CASSLKDARPGRDTQYF,TGTGCCAGCAGCTTAAAGGATGCGAGGCCAGGGCGAGATACGCAGTATTTT
many,.,TRBJ2-1,TRBV7-2,CASSLLASSYNEQFF,TGTGCCAGCAGCTTACTAGCGAGCTCCTACAATGAGCAGTTCTTC
.,.,TRBJ2-1,TRBV28,CASSFTGRNEQFF,TGTGCCAGCAGCTTTACGGGCCGCAATGAGCAGTTCTTC
few,.,TRBJ2-7,TRBV7-2,CASSGQGEQYF,TGTGCCAGCAGCGGTCAGGGCGAGCAGTACTTC
many,TRBD2,TRBJ2-7,TRBV29-1,CSGRTSGLASEQYF,TGCAGCGGTCGGACCTCGGGACTAGCGAGCGAGCAGTACTTC
.,.,TRBJ1-3,TRBV9,CASSVGVQGSRGNTIYF,TGTGCCAGCAGCGTAGGAGTCCAGGGATCCCGTGGAAACACCATATATTTT
.,TRBD1,TRBJ2-7,TRBV7-8,CASSGTGGRNYEQYF,TGTGCCAGCAGTGGTACAGGGGGCCGAAACTACGAGCAGTACTTC
many,TRBD1,TRBJ2-1,TRBV12-3/TRBV12-4,CASSQPGQGIEQFF,TGTGCCAGCAGTCAACCGGGACAGGGAATTGAGCAGTTCTTC
many,.,TRBJ1-1,TRBV12-3/TRBV12-4,CASSLGVAAEAFF,TGTGCCAGCAGTTTAGGGGTAGCGGCTGAAGCTTTCTTT